A single sample is the source of the 3 T cell receptor beta chains below, sequenced in a study of shared clonotypes between healthy human individuals. Here immunoSEQ multiplex PCR was the method, and the copy in TCRdb shows in-frame clones only, minus some. The repertoire holds millions of clones, with more than 80% as singletons. Material: naive CD4+ T cells from PBMCs. Subset given: CD45RA+ positively selected. The receptors shown here come from a man younger than 35 in good health. Some clones in this sample may be carry-over from other donors' samples.

V is TRBV4-1 and J is TRBJ2-5; 8 bases agree with TRBD2. The CDR3 is 15 amino acids. Trimming removed 0 bases from V and 9 bases from J; junction bases left unmatched: 9. Germline CDR1 MGHRA, CDR2 YSYEKL. CDR3 region: CASSQEELAVGAQYF. The CDR3 bases are TGCGCCAGCAGCCAAGAAGAACTAGCGGTCGGGGCCCAGTACTTC.

The chain links TRBV30 to TRBJ2-1; TRBD1 or TRBD2 may be the D gene (5 bases each). The V gene lost 8 bases and the J gene lost 4 bases, with 27 bases spanning the gap. CDR1 and CDR2 (germline): GTSNPN, SVGIG (reference sequence). This CDR3 contains 17 residues. The CDR3 region has the DNA TGTGCCCAGAATGAGGGGAGTTCGGGACCCGGATACAATGAGCAGTTCTTC. This sequence encodes CAQNEGSSGPGYNEQFF. Using reference TRBV30 and TRBJ2-1 for the parts outside the CDR3, the full variable domain is SQTIHQWPATLVQPVGSPLSLECTVEGTSNPNLYWYRQAAGRGLQLLFYSVGIGQISSEVPQNLSASRPQDRQFILSSKKLLLSDSGFYLCAQNEGSSGPGYNEQFFGPGTRLTVL.

The J gene is TRBJ1-1, the V gene TRBV28; TRBD1 agrees at 7 bases. The CDR3 runs to 16 residues. The V gene end was trimmed by 2 bases and the J gene end by 7 bases; junction bases not matched to a gene: 13. Germline CDR1 is MDHEN and CDR2 is SYDVKM. In nucleotides, the CDR3 is TGTGCCAGCAGTTTAGTTCGGTTGGAAGGGGGCATTGAAGCTTTCTTT. It yields the protein CASSLVRLEGGIEAFF.